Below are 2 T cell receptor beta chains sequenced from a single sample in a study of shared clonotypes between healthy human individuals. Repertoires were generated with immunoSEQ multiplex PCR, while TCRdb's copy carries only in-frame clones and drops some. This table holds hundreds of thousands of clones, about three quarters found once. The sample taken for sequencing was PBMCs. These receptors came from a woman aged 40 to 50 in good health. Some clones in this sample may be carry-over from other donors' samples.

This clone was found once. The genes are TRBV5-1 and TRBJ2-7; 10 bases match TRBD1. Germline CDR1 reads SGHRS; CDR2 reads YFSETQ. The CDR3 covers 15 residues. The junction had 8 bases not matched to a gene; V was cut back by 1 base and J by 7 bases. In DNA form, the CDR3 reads TGCGCCAGCAGCTTGCGAGAGGGACAGGGGAGGGAGCAGTACTTC. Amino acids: CASSLREGQGREQYF. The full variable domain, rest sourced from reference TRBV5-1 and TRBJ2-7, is KAGVTQTPRYLIKTRGQQVTLSCSPISGHRSVSWYQQTPGQGLQFLFEYFSETQRNKGNFPGRFSGRQFSNSRSEMNVSTLELGDSALYLCASSLREGQGREQYFGPGTRLTVT.

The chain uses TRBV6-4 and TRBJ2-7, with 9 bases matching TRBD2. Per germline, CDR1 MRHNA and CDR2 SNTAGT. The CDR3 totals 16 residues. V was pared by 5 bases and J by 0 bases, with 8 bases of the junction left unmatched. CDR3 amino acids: CASSSPAGGASYEQYF. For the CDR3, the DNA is TGTGCCAGCAGTTCACCAGCGGGAGGCGCCTCCTACGAGCAGTACTTC.